This TCR beta chain is drawn from a study of blood T cell repertoires in COVID-19. Study overall: Donors in the United States, Italy and Spain gave samples during acute or convalescent COVID-19.

The J segment lost 5 bases and the V segment lost 0 bases, leaving 9 bases of the junction unmatched. Germline V gene data show CDR1 as SGHAT and CDR2 as FQNNGV. The CDR3 runs 17 residues. Source study methods: Quantification of nucleated cells was approximated via reference gene primer amplification. Here immunoSEQ multiplex PCR was the method, and the copy in TCRdb shows in-frame clones only, minus some. V, J and clone size reflect that table, while D and trimming were determined from the DNA. The table includes just under 150,000 clones, around 84% detected once. This clone was detected a few times.

This sequence was found in a human donor in a cohort sampled during active COVID-19. The sample taken for sequencing was peripheral blood. The rearrangement joins TRBV11-2 to TRBJ2-1, with 8 nucleotides matching TRBD1. The CDR3 loop reads CASSLDPRGREHNEQFF. The DNA of the CDR3 is TGTGCCAGCAGCTTAGACCCCAGGGGGCGCGAACACAATGAGCAGTTCTTC.